The source of this T cell receptor (beta chain) is a study of T cells after yellow fever vaccination. V was clipped by 1 base and J by 2 bases; unmatched bases: 3. CDR3 length: 15 amino acids. Germline CDR1 reads SGHAT; CDR2 reads FQNNGV. This clonotype was seen many times. Its cognate antigen is unknown. TCRdb passed the 5' RACE reads through MiXCR, listing each CDR3 protein once. The sample includes about 330,000 distinct CDR3 sequences, 8% to 9.5% of them seen just once. General study points: The booster saw the reappearance of most primary-vaccination clones (approximately 97% CD4, around 88% CD8). Among all clonotypes, a small share was observed in both CD4 and CD8 compartments.

The chain joins TRBV11-2 to TRBJ2-5; 8 nucleotides line up with TRBD1. The sequence derives from a man between 18 and 29 years old who received the YFV17D yellow fever vaccine. This material consisted of PBMCs, taken about 49 days after the first yellow fever vaccination. The CDR3 region is CASSLGQGLQETQYF. In DNA, the CDR3 is TGTGCCAGCAGCTTAGGACAGGGGTTACAAGAGACCCAGTACTTC.